This T cell receptor (beta chain) was recovered during a study of cytotoxic CD8 clonotypes in ibrutinib-treated CLL (dated by TCRdb to about 2021). In terms of the full investigation: The cohort had about a dozen relapsed/refractory and 15 treatment-naive patients; 17 to 18 were IGHV unmutated. Response samples were taken after a median of roughly eleven months on treatment, ranging from about 6 to 40 months. Of the 86 people in the trial, about two dozen had longitudinal samples available. Partial responses were observed in 24 patients and complete responses in 2; after a median follow-up of roughly 62 months, remission was maintained in 15 or so patients and progression was observed in some 12. Patients were still on ibrutinib when every remission and progressive disease sample was collected. Cryopreserved peripheral blood mononuclear cells were obtained prior to treatment, at the time of response, and at either disease progression or sustained remission. Samples averaged around 280,000 productive templates and tens of thousands of productive rearrangements. Overall study outcomes, separate from this receptor: Baseline clonality was found to be higher than that of age-matched healthy donors and was strongly correlated with circulating CD8+ T-cell counts. Sampling times were not matched between sustained-remission and progressing patients, and lymph node repertoires were not studied. Public clonotypes were found to be uncommon and were observed to contract or remain stable during treatment; the increase in clonality was shown to reflect expansion of private clonotypes at ibrutinib response. Clonality increased at ibrutinib response, stayed stable in sustained remission, and fell back toward baseline at progression.

In the case of this clone: This receptor's antigen is unknown. No much larger clone exists at a distance of one base, and base qualities are not known.

This sample's time point label indicates: progressive disease on ibrutinib. Around 2 micrograms of genomic DNA were extracted from cryopreserved PBMCs for TCR beta library preparation. Longitudinal blood samples from CLL patients on ibrutinib monotherapy underwent high-throughput TCR beta sequencing. The patients were enrolled in a single-center, open-label phase 2 trial of ibrutinib monotherapy. Taken from cysteine to phenylalanine, the CDR3 has 14 residues. Kept here is only the CDR3 DNA, which spans 42 bases and is read in frame from base 1. In the germline V gene, CDR1 corresponds to SGHDN and CDR2 to FVKESK. Trimming leaves V shorter by 0 bases and J shorter by 6 bases, with the junction holding 4 bases beyond the gene matches. The goal of deep resolution MiSeq sequencing was a depth between 1 in 1 million and 1 in 200,000 T cells, and coverage averaged 10x per clonotype. The immunoSEQ hsTCRB Kit was used to generate the TCR beta libraries. The authors' analysis ran thus. The data were analyzed with ImmunoSEQ Analyzer and ImmunoSEQ Data Assistant, and V, D and J gene assignments followed IMGT definitions. Clonality, with values ranging from 0 to 1, was calculated as one minus the normalized Shannon entropy of productive rearrangement frequencies. Only overrepresented clonotypes making up at least 0.05% of each patient's repertoire were included in the public clonotype analysis. About a dozen repertoires from age-matched healthy donors, obtained from immuneACCESS, served as clonality controls. TCRdb took this table from immuneACCESS and kept in-frame rearrangements with V and J called. Such tables lack part of the clones; where checked against another copy, unresolved V genes explain under half of the gap, and the rest is unexplained. V and J calls plus clone size are reproduced from that table; the DNA served to infer D and trimming. This sample comprises fewer than 12,000 clones, roughly 83% of them detected only once. Roughly 15% of the sample lies in the top ten.

The starting material was PBMCs, obtained at disease progression, from a patient treated with ibrutinib. Recombination joined TRBV14 with TRBJ1-2; TRBD1 fits 7 bases in the junction. This TCR derives from a human donor with chronic lymphocytic leukemia. The CDR3 reads CASSQDLGQDGYTF. The DNA sequence is as follows: TGTGCCAGCAGCCAAGATCTTGGACAGGATGGCTACACCTTC.